Each of the 5 T cell receptor beta chains below was sequenced from the same sample in a study of brain T cells in children with intractable seizures. The table came from immunoSEQ multiplex PCR; TCRdb's copy has only in-frame clones and leaves some out. Of under 150,000 clones detected, 94% appear once; the ten largest clones hold 3.5% to 4.5%. Sequenced here: peripheral blood, sampled at surgery. The receptors come from a boy younger than two with hemimegalencephaly and intractable seizures.

The V call is TRBV6-2 or TRBV6-3, the J call TRBJ2-7; TRBD2 matches 9 bases. This CDR3 is built from 18 residues. Germline-derived CDR1 and CDR2 are MNHEY and SVGEGT. The trim removed 4 bases at V and 0 bases at J, leaving 13 bases unmatched. In nucleotides, the CDR3 is TGTGCCAGCAGTTCAAGACTAGCGGCCTATCCCGGCTCCTACGAGCAGTACTTC. Protein product: CASSSRLAAYPGSYEQYF.

V usage is TRBV28 and J usage is TRBJ2-7, with D unresolved. CDR1 is MDHEN, CDR2 SYDVKM, per germline. There are 14 residues in the CDR3. V gave up 5 bases and J gave up 2 bases, with 13 bases separating them. The CDR3 bases are TGTGCCAGCAGTGAAGTGAGCCCCCCCTACGAGCAGTACTTC. Protein sequence: CASSEVSPPYEQYF.

This sequence joins TRBV12-3 or TRBV12-4 and TRBJ1-1, with 7 bases matching TRBD1. There are 13 residues in the CDR3. Losses at the gene ends were 3 bases for V and 6 bases for J; bases not matched to a gene: 4. CDR3 nucleotides: TGTGCCAGCAGTTTTCAGGGGGAGCCTGAAGCTTTCTTT. It specifies CASSFQGEPEAFF.

This clone was recorded a few times. The CDR3 spells CASSLVGWENYGYTF. The DNA of the CDR3 is TGCGCCAGCAGCTTGGTCGGGTGGGAGAACTATGGCTACACCTTC. The chain employs TRBV5-1 and TRBJ1-2; no reliable D call. CDR3 size: 15 residues. V shed 0 bases and J shed 2 bases, with 11 bases lying between them. Germline assignment: CDR1 SGHRS and CDR2 YFSETQ.

This clone has a single count. Other DNA sequences in this specimen translate into the identical CDR3. The rearrangement links TRBV11-2 to TRBJ2-7; TRBD1 aligns across 10 bases. This CDR3 contains 14 residues. Germline V gives CDR1 SGHAT, CDR2 FQNNGV. After removal of 3 bases from V and 2 bases from J, the junction contained 1 base not matched to a gene. The CDR3 nucleotides read TGTGCCAGCAGCTTGGGGACAGGGGCCTACGAGCAGTACTTC. It specifies CASSLGTGAYEQYF.